The present TCR beta chain was sequenced within a study of blood T cell repertoires in COVID-19. On the study more broadly: Spain, Italy and the United States supplied samples that represented acute and convalescent COVID-19. Nucleic acid was either cDNA or gDNA, and it came from T cells, B-cell-depleted T cells, or PBMCs.

This clone was detected only once. After removal of 6 bases from V and 3 bases from J, the junction contained 8 bases not matched to a gene. The CDR3 runs to 15 residues. The germline V gene has CDR1 SGHRS and CDR2 YFSETQ. In the source study's methods: Amplifying reference gene primers gave estimates of nucleated cell counts. Assay: immunoSEQ multiplex PCR; the TCRdb copy retains only in-frame clones and omits some. V and J calls and clone size are given by that table; D and trimming were obtained from the DNA. Here the sample spans 150,000 to 170,000 clones, about 86% being singletons. This chain uses TRBV5-1 with TRBJ1-4; TRBD1 agrees at 7 bases. The sample was peripheral blood. This receptor was taken from a woman in her fifties or sixties with acute or convalescent COVID-19. CDR3 protein: CASTHSTGSNEKLFF. The CDR3 nucleotides read TGCGCCAGCACCCATTCGACAGGGTCTAATGAAAAACTGTTTTTT.